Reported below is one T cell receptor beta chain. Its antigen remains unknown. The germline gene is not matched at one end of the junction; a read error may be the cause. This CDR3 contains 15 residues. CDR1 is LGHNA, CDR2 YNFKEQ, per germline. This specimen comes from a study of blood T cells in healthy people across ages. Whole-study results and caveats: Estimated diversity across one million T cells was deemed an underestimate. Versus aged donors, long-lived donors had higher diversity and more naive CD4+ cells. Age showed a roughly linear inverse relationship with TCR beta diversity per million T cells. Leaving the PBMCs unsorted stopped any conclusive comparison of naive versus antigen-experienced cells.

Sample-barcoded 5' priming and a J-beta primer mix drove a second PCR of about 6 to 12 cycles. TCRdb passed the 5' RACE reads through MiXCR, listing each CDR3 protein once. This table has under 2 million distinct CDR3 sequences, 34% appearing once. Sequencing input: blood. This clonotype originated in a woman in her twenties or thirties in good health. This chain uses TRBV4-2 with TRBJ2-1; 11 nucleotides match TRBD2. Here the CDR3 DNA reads TGTGCCGGCAGCCCGACTAGCGGGGTCTACAATGAGCAGTTCTTC. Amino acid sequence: CAGSPTSGVYNEQFF.